Below, 25 T cell receptor beta chains from the same sample are listed, as sequenced in a study of technical replicates of blood from a handful of donors. Clones were sequenced by immunoSEQ multiplex PCR, and TCRdb holds only the in-frame ones, with some missing. The sample shows tens of thousands of clones, approximately 89% of them seen only once. The sample taken for sequencing was T cells isolated from PBMCs. The source of these receptors is a human donor in good health.

The rearrangement links TRBV7-2 to TRBJ1-1, with 9 positions matching TRBD1. V lost 5 bases, J lost 0 bases, and 13 bases stayed unmatched. CDR1 is SGHTA and CDR2 is FQGNSA in the germline V gene. CDR3 length: 18 residues. Here the CDR3 reads CASSPRQGVPLMNTEAFF. CDR3 nucleotides: TGTGCCAGCAGCCCTCGACAGGGGGTCCCCCTAATGAACACTGAAGCTTTCTTT.

V gene TRBV18 combines with J gene TRBJ1-2; TRBD1 is a possible D gene (6 bases). The CDR3 is 13 residues long. Trimming stripped 5 bases from V and 8 bases from J, with 15 bases between. Germline V gene data show CDR1 as KGHSH and CDR2 as LQKENI. The CDR3 nucleotides are TGTGCCAGCTCAGGACAGCAACTTAGCGGCTACACCTTC. Protein: CASSGQQLSGYTF.

The rearrangement joins TRBV5-1 to TRBJ2-1; D is unresolved. The CDR3 length is 13 residues. The germline CDR1 and CDR2 sequences are SGHRS and YFSETQ. V dropped 6 bases and J dropped 4 bases, with 11 bases sitting between them. The CDR3 loop reads CASTRPVYNEQFF. The CDR3 DNA sequence: TGCGCCAGCACCAGGCCGGTATACAATGAGCAGTTCTTC.

The chain uses TRBV19 and TRBJ1-5; D may be TRBD1 (6 bases). CDR1 and CDR2 from the germline V gene are LNHDA and SQIVND (reference sequence). The V gene lost 6 bases and the J gene lost 11 bases, with 11 bases spanning the gap. CDR3 size: 11 residues. In DNA, the CDR3 is TGTGCCAGTAGAGGGGGTCTGGCCCAGCATTTT. Translated, it gives CASRGGLAQHF.

This clone was observed a single time. The genes are TRBV7-2 and TRBJ1-3, with D perhaps matching TRBD1 (5 bases). Germline CDR1 SGHTA, CDR2 FQGNSA. The CDR3 is made up of 19 amino acids. The V end was cut by 1 base, the J end by 2 bases, with 21 bases between. The CDR3 spells CASSLVGQIANFAGNTIYF. The CDR3 DNA sequence: TGTGCCAGCAGCTTAGTGGGGCAGATCGCCAATTTCGCTGGAAACACCATATATTTT.

This clone was recorded once. The rearrangement uses TRBV4-2 and TRBJ1-1; possibly TRBD1 for D (5 bases). The CDR3 spans 14 residues. Germline CDR1 is LGHNA and CDR2 is YNFKEQ. Trimming removed 2 bases at V and 2 bases at J, with 9 bases between. In nucleotides, the CDR3 is TGTGCCAGCAGCCAACAGGGAACTAACACTGAAGCTTTCTTT. It yields the protein CASSQQGTNTEAFF.

J is TRBJ2-7 and V is TRBV6-5, with 10 bases lining up with TRBD2. The CDR3 contains 15 residues. Germline V gives CDR1 MNHEY, CDR2 SVGAGI. The J segment lost 4 bases and the V segment lost 6 bases, leaving 9 bases of the junction unmatched. CDR3 nucleotides: TGTGCCAGCAGCCCTCGTGTAGCGGGAGGATACGAGCAGTACTTC. Residues: CASSPRVAGGYEQYF.

This chain connects TRBV5-4 to TRBJ2-3, with D unclear. CDR1 is SGHNT and CDR2 is YYREEE in the germline V gene (reference sequence). The CDR3 extends over 13 amino acids. V dropped 6 bases and J dropped 5 bases, with 13 bases sitting between them. This CDR3 is CASTFPRGDTQYF. The CDR3 DNA follows: TGTGCCAGCACCTTCCCCAGAGGAGATACGCAGTATTTT.

The V call is TRBV6-4, the J call TRBJ2-5; the D gene is possibly TRBD2 (6 bases). V was shortened by 0 bases and J by 2 bases, with 16 bases between the two germline ends. Germline loops: CDR1 MRHNA, CDR2 SNTAGT. The CDR3 is 17 residues long. CDR3 DNA sequence: TGTGCCAGCAGTGACTCTCCGGGACTCATTTTACAAGAGACCCAGTACTTC. It translates to CASSDSPGLILQETQYF.

The rearrangement uses TRBV7-9 and TRBJ2-3; 13 bases fit TRBD2. The CDR3 length is 17 residues. CDR1 and CDR2 from the germline V gene are SEHNR and FQNEAQ (reference sequence). Losses at the gene ends were 5 bases for V and 6 bases for J; bases not matched to a gene: 11. CDR3 coding DNA: TGTGCCAGCAGCCGGCGGACTAGCGGGAGAGAGTGGGATACGCAGTATTTT. Protein sequence: CASSRRTSGREWDTQYF.

The chain recombines TRBV28 with TRBJ1-1, with unresolved D. V was trimmed by 5 bases and J by 4 bases, leaving 14 bases between them. The CDR3 totals 14 residues. The germline gives CDR1 MDHEN, CDR2 SYDVKM. The CDR3 DNA sequence: TGTGCCAGCAGTCCGGTCTCACAGATCACTGAAGCTTTCTTT. Translation: CASSPVSQITEAFF.

The chain joins TRBV6-1 to TRBJ1-2; D ambiguous. Germline loops: CDR1 MNHNS, CDR2 SASEGT. The V and J ends lost 0 bases and 1 base respectively, with 21 bases between them. CDR3 length: 19 residues. The CDR3 DNA is TGTGCCAGCAGTGAAGCCTACTCCCCCACCGCGCCGGTTAACTATGGCTACACCTTC. This gives the protein CASSEAYSPTAPVNYGYTF.

This chain connects TRBV5-6 to TRBJ2-7; 12 nucleotides agree with TRBD1. The CDR3 contains 15 residues. The ends lost 4 bases at V and 6 bases at J; junction bases unmatched: 8. The germline gives CDR1 SGHDT, CDR2 YYEEEE. The CDR3 reads CASSSGGTGGLEQYF. In DNA form, the CDR3 reads TGTGCCAGCAGCAGTGGCGGGACAGGGGGCCTCGAGCAGTACTTC. The full variable domain, its missing parts supplied by reference TRBV5-6 and TRBJ2-7, is DAGVTQSPTHLIKTRGQQVTLRCSPKSGHDTVSWYQQALGQGPQFIFQYYEEEERQRGNFPDRFSGHQFPNYSSELNVNALLLGDSALYLCASSSGGTGGLEQYFGPGTRLTVT.

The chain carries TRBV27 and TRBJ2-2; TRBD1 agrees at 11 bases. Germline CDR1 is MNHEY and CDR2 is SMNVEV (reference sequence). The CDR3 totals 14 residues. The trim removed 6 bases at V and 4 bases at J, leaving 1 base unmatched. DNA of the CDR3: TGTGCCAGCAGGGGGACAGGGGGCACCGGGGAGCTGTTTTTT. It codes for CASRGTGGTGELFF.

The rearrangement links TRBV7-3 to TRBJ1-5; the D is unclear. The V and J ends lost 5 bases and 7 bases respectively, with 12 bases between them. The length of the CDR3 is 13 residues. Germline CDR1 and CDR2: SGHTA and FQGTGA. DNA of the CDR3: TGTGCCAGCAGCGAGGGCTTAGGGCAGCCCCAGCATTTT. Translated, it gives CASSEGLGQPQHF.

The chain links TRBV7-9 to TRBJ2-7; 10 bases match TRBD1. Trimming cost V 1 base and J 3 bases; bases outside gene matches: 15. The CDR3 totals 19 residues. Germline V gene data show CDR1 as SEHNR and CDR2 as FQNEAQ (reference sequence). CDR3 in amino acids: CASSLDMTGGYGGLYEQYF. CDR3 nucleotide sequence: TGTGCCAGCAGCTTAGATATGACAGGGGGCTACGGCGGCCTCTACGAGCAGTACTTC.

The chain joins TRBV28 to TRBJ1-2; 7 bases agree with TRBD1. The CDR3 contains 16 residues. Trimming cost V 6 bases and J 5 bases; bases outside gene matches: 15. Per germline, CDR1 MDHEN and CDR2 SYDVKM. CDR3 in amino acids: CASRTGTAISGYGYTF. The CDR3 DNA reads TGTGCCAGCAGAACCGGGACAGCCATTTCAGGGTATGGCTACACCTTC.

V and J are TRBV13 and TRBJ2-7, with D unresolved. This CDR3 is built from 13 residues. Germline CDR1 PRHDT, CDR2 FYEKMQ (reference sequence). V was trimmed by 0 bases and J by 5 bases, leaving 8 bases between them. CDR3 loop: CASSLGTRNEQYF. Written as DNA, the CDR3 is TGTGCCAGCAGCTTAGGAACCAGGAACGAGCAGTACTTC.

CDR3 coding DNA: TGTGCCAGCAGCGTCTATGACAATGAGCAGTTCTTC. Translation gives CASSVYDNEQFF. V usage is TRBV9 and J usage is TRBJ2-1; D remains unclear. CDR1 and CDR2 (germline): SGDLS, YYNGEE. This CDR3 has 12 amino acids. V was clipped by 2 bases and J by 5 bases, with 5 bases between them.

The chain carries TRBV5-1 and TRBJ1-3; no definite D call. Germline CDR1 and CDR2: SGHRS and YFSETQ. V lost 0 bases to trimming and J lost 0 bases, with 4 bases between them. The CDR3 has 14 residues. The CDR3 DNA reads TGCGCCAGCAGCTTGGACAGCTCTGGAAACACCATATATTTT. As protein: CASSLDSSGNTIYF.

As for this clone: Germline is not matched at one junction end, which may reflect a read error. The V and J genes are TRBV7-7 and TRBJ2-1; 8 nucleotides line up with TRBD2. In germline, CDR1 is SSHAT, CDR2 FNYEAQ (reference sequence). The length of the CDR3 is 15 residues. The CDR3 region is CASSRGLGAGNEQFF. The CDR3 coding sequence is TGTGCTAGCAGCCGGGGACTAGGGGCCGGGAATGAGCAGTTCTTC.

The chain joins TRBV29-1 to TRBJ2-3; perhaps TRBD2 as D (5 bases). Germline assignment: CDR1 SQVTM and CDR2 ANQGSEA. Trimming shortened V by 0 bases and J by 5 bases, and 15 bases separated the two germline ends. The CDR3 is made up of 15 amino acids. The CDR3 protein is CSVEDQRLAEDTQYF. CDR3 coding DNA: TGCAGCGTTGAAGATCAACGGCTAGCAGAAGATACGCAGTATTTT.

The chain carries TRBV19 and TRBJ1-5, with 9 nucleotides matching TRBD1. J gave up 7 bases and V 6 bases, and 7 bases lay outside the gene matches. Germline lookup yields CDR1 LNHDA and CDR2 SQIVND (reference sequence). This CDR3 has 14 amino acids. Written as DNA, the CDR3 is TGTGCCAGTAGGAGGACAGGGGTTCTCCAGCCCCAGCATTTT. Residues: CASRRTGVLQPQHF.

This rearrangement joins TRBV5-1 to TRBJ2-7; 12 bases are a match to TRBD2. The CDR3 length is 15 residues. Germline CDR1 and CDR2: SGHRS and YFSETQ. After removal of 2 bases from V and 6 bases from J, the junction contained 6 bases not matched to a gene. The CDR3 region has the DNA TGCGCCAGCAGCTTCCTGACTAGCGGGAGTGGCGAGCAGTACTTC. Residues: CASSFLTSGSGEQYF.

The chain combines TRBV25-1 with TRBJ1-3; 7 positions agree with TRBD1. The CDR3 length is 13 residues. Germline V lookup: CDR1 MGHDK, CDR2 SYGVNS. With V trimmed by 7 bases and J by 7 bases, 7 bases remained unmatched. The CDR3 protein is CASINRGGNTIYF. The CDR3 nucleotides read TGTGCCAGCATTAACAGGGGAGGCAACACCATATATTTT. Full variable domain (outside the CDR3, taken from reference TRBV25-1 and TRBJ1-3): EADIYQTPRYLVIGTGKKITLECSQTMGHDKMYWYQQDPGMELHLIHYSYGVNSTEKGDLSSESTVSRIRTEHFPLTLESARPSHTSQYLCASINRGGNTIYFGEGSWLTVV.